Below, 18 T cell receptor beta chains from the same sample are listed, as sequenced in a study of T cell clonality in common variable immunodeficiency. Here immunoSEQ multiplex PCR was the method, and the copy in TCRdb shows in-frame clones only, minus some. The sample presents about 42,000 clones, none singletons. Sample: peripheral blood mononuclear cells. These receptors were taken from a person aged 18-69 years in good health.

This clone was seen ten or more times. The CDR3 goes on 3 residues after the read ends, and that part is filled in from the germline J gene. The chain combines TRBV12-3 or TRBV12-4 with TRBJ2-3; 9 bases are a match to TRBD2. The CDR3 has 14 residues. With V trimmed by 7 bases and J by 3 bases, 5 bases remained unmatched. The CDR3 DNA, read in part, is TGTGCCAGCAACCCAAGCGGGAGGACAGATACG. This gives the protein CASNPSGRTDT. The full CDR3 protein reads CASNPSGRTDTQYF.

This clone has ten or more counts. The read terminates 3 residues ahead of where the CDR3 ends, so the germline J gene completes it. V gene TRBV13 combines with J gene TRBJ2-3; 7 bases agree with TRBD1. The CDR3 has 15 residues. Trimming took 5 bases from V and 5 from J; bases not matched to a gene: 10. The germline gives CDR1 PRHDT, CDR2 FYEKMQ (reference sequence). The CDR3 bases that were read are TGTGCCAGCAGCCTATCGGGACAGTGGGAAGATACG. Encoded protein: CASSLSGQWEDT. The CDR3 as a whole reads CASSLSGQWEDTQYF.

This clone was seen ten or more times. The read terminates 3 residues ahead of where the CDR3 ends, so the germline J gene completes it. This same CDR3 is encoded by further DNA sequences in the sample. V gene TRBV5-1 combines with J gene TRBJ2-1; D unclear. The germline V gene encodes CDR1 SGHRS and CDR2 YFSETQ. Trimming left V 1 base short and J 6 bases short, with 5 bases between. This CDR3 is 12 amino acids long. Partial CDR3 DNA: TGCGCCAGCAGCTTGACTACCAATGAG. Protein product: CASSLTTNE. The CDR3 reads in full as CASSLTTNEQFF.

In this sample, this clone turned up many times. A clone one base away is much larger, so this may be a read error. The missing CDR3 end, 3 residues past where the read stops, is filled in from the germline J gene. The chain has TRBV4-2 and TRBJ2-2, with D possibly called TRBD1 or TRBD2 (5 bases each). The CDR3 totals 18 residues. Per the germline V gene, CDR1 is LGHNA and CDR2 is YNFKEQ. The part of the CDR3 DNA that was read is TGCGCCAGCAGCCGCGTACAGGAAGGGAGCTCTGGGGCCAACGTG. Translating it yields CASSRVQEGSSGANV. The whole CDR3 sequence is CASSRVQEGSSGANVLFF.

The table lists this clone with many counts. The observed sequence ends 3 residues before the CDR3 terminus, with the missing tail filled in from the germline J gene. This chain joins TRBV20-1 and TRBJ1-6; possibly TRBD1 for D (5 bases). The V end lost 0 bases, the J end lost 6 bases, and 15 bases lay between the germline ends. This CDR3 is built from 16 residues. CDR1 DFQATT and CDR2 SNEGSKA come from the germline V gene (reference sequence). The DNA read from the CDR3 is TGCAGTGCTAGAGAGATTGGACATAGGAGTAATTCACCC. Amino acid sequence: CSAREIGHRSNSP. The whole CDR3 sequence reads CSAREIGHRSNSPLHF.

This clone has at least ten counts. The CDR3 here is CASTLTDTQYF. The covered CDR3 bases are TGTGCCAGCACCCTCACAGATACG. V is TRBV7-9 and J is TRBJ2-3; D unresolved. The read falls 3 residues short of the CDR3 end, and the missing part is taken from the germline J gene. The ends were cut back, 7 bases at V and 2 bases at J, with 4 bases in the middle. From germline, CDR1 is SEHNR and CDR2 FQNEAQ (reference sequence). CDR3 size: 11 residues.

This clone appeared many times. The CDR3 is cut off 3 residues early in the read; its end comes from the germline J gene. This chain links TRBV5-4 with TRBJ1-1; maybe TRBD1 (6 bases). V dropped 9 bases and J dropped 1 base, with 13 bases sitting between them. Germline values: CDR1 SGHNT, CDR2 YYREEE (reference sequence). The CDR3 is 13 residues long. The CDR3 protein is CATAGDRNTEAFF. The part of the CDR3 DNA that was read is TGTGCCACGGCAGGGGATAGGAACACTGAA.

This clone came up many times. The read terminates 3 residues before the CDR3 end, so the remaining end is supplied by the germline J gene. This chain connects TRBV18 to TRBJ2-5; maybe TRBD2 (6 bases). V lost 6 bases, J lost 5 bases, and 10 bases lay in between. Per the germline V gene, CDR1 is KGHSH and CDR2 is LQKENI. This CDR3 region has 12 residues. Incomplete CDR3 DNA: TGTGCCAGCTCCCAACGGGGGGAGACC. Translating gives CASSQRGET. The CDR3, in full, reads CASSQRGETQYF.

At least ten counts were recorded for this clone. Read data end 3 residues before the CDR3 end; the end is taken from the germline J gene. The genes are TRBV5-4 and TRBJ2-5, with 8 bases matching TRBD1. The CDR3 has 14 amino acids. The V segment lost 3 bases and the J segment 5 bases; nucleotides outside the gene matches: 6. The germline CDR1 and CDR2 sequences are SGHNT and YYREEE (reference sequence). CDR3 DNA, as far as it was read: TGTGCCAGCAGCTCCCCAGGGGGCGAGGAGACC. This translates into CASSSPGGEET. The entire CDR3 is CASSSPGGEETQYF.

This clone was seen at least ten times. With the read ending 3 residues before the CDR3 end, the germline J gene is used to fill in that end. V is TRBV19 and J is TRBJ2-2; the match to TRBD1 covers 10 bases. There are 16 residues in the CDR3. V lost 4 bases to trimming and J lost 0 bases; unmatched junction nucleotides: 2. CDR1 is LNHDA, CDR2 SQIVND, per germline (reference sequence). Partial CDR3 DNA: TGTGCCAGTAGTAGGGGGACAGGGGCGAACACCGGGGAG. Its translation is CASSRGTGANTGE. The whole CDR3 protein is CASSRGTGANTGELFF. Looking up the rest from reference TRBV19 and TRBJ2-2 gives the full variable domain: DGGITQSPKYLFRKEGQNVTLSCEQNLNHDAMYWYRQDPGQGLRLIYYSQIVNDFQKGDIAEGYSVSREKKESFPLTVTSAQKNPTAFYLCASSRGTGANTGELFFGEGSRLTVL.

This clone was found many times. The sequenced fragment ends 3 residues before the CDR3 boundary, so the rest is inferred from the germline J gene. The J gene is TRBJ2-5, the V gene TRBV11-2, with 7 bases identical to TRBD1. Germline-derived CDR1 and CDR2 are SGHAT and FQNNGV. The CDR3 extends over 14 amino acids. The V segment lost 5 bases and the J segment 2 bases; nucleotides outside the gene matches: 5. The CDR3 spells CASSLDRVQETQYF. The sequenced CDR3 bases are TGTGCCAGCAGCCTTGACAGGGTTCAAGAGACC.

The table lists this clone with many counts. Read data end 3 residues before the CDR3 end; the end is taken from the germline J gene. The rearrangement joins TRBV18 to TRBJ1-1; the match to TRBD1 covers 7 bases. The CDR3 covers 14 residues. The V gene's germline CDR1 is KGHSH and CDR2 LQKENI. V shed 1 base, J shed 3 bases, and the junction held 2 bases outside the gene matches. The CDR3 region is CASSPQGADTEAFF. CDR3 bases read: TGTGCCAGCTCACCACAGGGGGCGGACACTGAA.

This clone was picked up many times. CDR3 bases read: TGTGCCAGCAGCCAAGGGTCGACTAGCGTCTACGAG. Residues: CASSQGSTSVYE. In full, the CDR3 reads CASSQGSTSVYEQYF. This chain joins TRBV3-1 (or the pseudogene TRBV3-2) and TRBJ2-7; TRBD2 agrees at 8 bases. The CDR3 end lies 3 residues beyond the end of the read and is filled in from the germline J gene. After removal of 1 base from V and 3 bases from J, the junction contained 5 bases not matched to a gene. This CDR3 contains 15 residues. CDR1 and CDR2 from the germline V gene are LGHDT and YNNKEL (reference sequence).

In this sample, this clone turned up many times. Read sequence stops 3 residues before the CDR3 end, and the germline J gene provides the missing end. The chain is built from TRBV7-2 and TRBJ1-1; D remains unclear. Germline CDR1 is SGHTA and CDR2 is FQGNSA. This CDR3 spans 13 amino acids. The ends were cut back, 3 bases at V and 0 bases at J, with 5 bases in the middle. Incomplete CDR3 DNA: TGTGCCAGCAGCTTTAGGGTGAACACTGAA. It specifies CASSFRVNTE. The complete CDR3 reads CASSFRVNTEAFF. Using reference TRBV7-2 and TRBJ1-1 for the parts outside the CDR3, the full variable domain is GAGVSQSPSNKVTEKGKDVELRCDPISGHTALYWYRQSLGQGLEFLIYFQGNSAPDKSGLPSDRFSAERTGGSVSTLTIQRTQQEDSAVYLCASSFRVNTEAFFGQGTRLTVV.

Ten or more counts support this clone. The CDR3 extends 3 residues past the end of the read, so its final part is completed from the germline J gene. The chain links TRBV18 to TRBJ2-3; 8 bases line up with TRBD2. The J segment lost 4 bases and the V segment lost 4 bases, leaving 1 base of the junction unmatched. Germline lookup yields CDR1 KGHSH and CDR2 LQKENI. The CDR3 sequence is 13 residues long. CDR3 DNA, as far as it was read: TGTGCCAGCTCACAACTAGCGGCAGATACG. Translating it yields CASSQLAADT. The full CDR3 sequence reads CASSQLAADTQYF. Together with reference TRBV18 and TRBJ2-3, the CDR3 gives the full variable domain: NAGVMQNPRHLVRRRGQEARLRCSPMKGHSHVYWYRQLPEEGLKFMVYLQKENIIDESGMPKERFSAEFPKEGPSILRIQQVVRGDSAAYFCASSQLAADTQYFGPGTRLTVL.

On this clone: The read ends 3 residues shy of where the CDR3 ends; the end is completed using the germline J gene. This chain joins TRBV5-3 and TRBJ2-3, with 8 bases fitting TRBD2. TRBV5-3 is placed among ORFs of uncertain function. The CDR3 totals 15 residues. CDR3 loop: CARSLKAGVPQPQYF. The part of the CDR3 DNA that was read is TGTGCCAGAAGCTTGAAAGCGGGAGTCCCTCAACCG.

By share of the sample, this clone is medium-sized. The read ends 3 residues early relative to the CDR3; the germline J gene fills the gap. The J gene is TRBJ2-7, the V gene TRBV7-6; D gene uncertain. Germline CDR1 and CDR2: SGHVS and FNYEAQ. With 0 bases removed from V and 6 bases from J, the gap between germline ends came to 12 bases. The CDR3 contains 14 residues. Incomplete CDR3 DNA: TGTGCCAGCAGCTTAGCGAAGGTGGCAAGCGAG. Its protein is CASSLAKVASE. The CDR3, in full, reads CASSLAKVASEQYF.

At least ten counts were recorded for this clone. The missing CDR3 end, 3 residues past where the read stops, is filled in from the germline J gene. This chain uses TRBV7-9 with TRBJ2-2; 11 positions match TRBD1. J lost 6 bases, V lost 1 base, and 1 base had no gene match. Germline CDR1 SEHNR, CDR2 FQNEAQ (reference sequence). This CDR3 contains 15 residues. This CDR3 reads CASSLGTGGPGELFF. The CDR3 DNA, read in part, is TGTGCCAGCAGCTTAGGGACAGGGGGCCCCGGGGAG. The variable domain in full, with the rest retrieved from reference TRBV7-9 and TRBJ2-2, is DTGVSQNPRHKITKRGQNVTFRCDPISEHNRLYWYRQTLGQGPEFLTYFQNEAQLEKSRLLSDRFSAERPKGSFSTLEIQRTEQGDSAMYLCASSLGTGGPGELFFGEGSRLTVL.